This TCR beta chain originates from a study of T cell clones after liver transplantation. In the study overall: Post-transplant blood was tracked for graft-donor-reactive T cell clones identified in a pre-transplant mixed lymphocyte reaction.

Clones were sequenced by immunoSEQ multiplex PCR, and TCRdb holds only the in-frame ones, with some missing. Here the sample spans 7,500 or so clones, 70% being singletons. Germline CDR1 SGDLS, CDR2 YYNGEE. The V end lost 0 bases, the J end lost 5 bases, and 5 bases lay between the germline ends. The CDR3 runs to 13 residues. The V gene is TRBV9, the J gene TRBJ2-2; D ambiguous. This TCR came from a human donor who received a liver transplant. This specimen consisted of CD8+ T cells from blood, obtained before liver transplant. The CDR3 DNA reads as TGTGCCAGCAGCGTAGACAATACCGGGGAGCTGTTTTTT. This gives the protein CASSVDNTGELFF.